These 5 T cell receptor beta chains originate from one sample sequenced in a study of blood T cell repertoires in COVID-19. Libraries were prepared by immunoSEQ multiplex PCR; TCRdb keeps only in-frame clonotypes and omits some of them. The sample yields just over 350,000 clones, 80% to 90% seen once. The sample was peripheral blood. The receptors here all came from a woman in her sixties or seventies with COVID-19, enrolled during active disease.

This chain joins TRBV29-1 and TRBJ2-5, with a weak D call TRBD1 (7 bases). V was clipped by 6 bases and J by 5 bases, with 19 bases between them. Germline V lookup: CDR1 SQVTM, CDR2 ANQGSEA. CDR3 length: 14 amino acids. The CDR3 spells CSVGHTTGTETQYF. The CDR3 DNA follows: TGCAGCGTCGGACATACGACAGGGACTGAGACCCAGTACTTC.

This clone came up a few times. This chain connects TRBV11-2 to TRBJ1-5; D gene unclear. Germline loops: CDR1 SGHAT, CDR2 FQNNGV. The CDR3 has 16 amino acids. Trimming shortened V by 2 bases and J by 0 bases, and 11 bases separated the two germline ends. CDR3 coding DNA: TGTGCCAGCAGCTTATGGAGACGGTATAGCAATCAGCCCCAGCATTTT. This encodes CASSLWRRYSNQPQHF.

The chain has TRBV5-1 and TRBJ2-3, with D perhaps TRBD2 (7 bases). Trimming pared 7 bases from V and 4 bases from J, leaving 16 bases between. CDR3 length: 14 residues. The germline CDR1 and CDR2 sequences are SGHRS and YFSETQ. Here the CDR3 DNA reads TGCGCCAGCCACGGGGAGGGGGTTGCAGATACGCAGTATTTT. Translation: CASHGEGVADTQYF.

This chain links TRBV6-5 with TRBJ2-7; the match to TRBD1 covers 8 bases. The ends lost 7 bases at V and 2 bases at J; junction bases unmatched: 10. Germline CDR1 and CDR2: MNHEY and SVGAGI. CDR3 size: 15 residues. The CDR3 loop is CASNLNPGGAYEQYF. CDR3 coding DNA: TGTGCCAGCAACCTAAACCCAGGGGGCGCCTACGAGCAGTACTTC.

The J gene is TRBJ2-7, the V gene TRBV4-1; 7 bases match TRBD1. V shed 4 bases, J shed 4 bases, and the junction held 7 bases outside the gene matches. The CDR3 has 14 residues. Germline V gene lookup returns CDR1 MGHRA and CDR2 YSYEKL. CDR3 residues: CASSPRDSTYEQYF. The DNA of the CDR3 is TGCGCCAGCAGCCCCCGGGACAGTACTTACGAGCAGTACTTC.